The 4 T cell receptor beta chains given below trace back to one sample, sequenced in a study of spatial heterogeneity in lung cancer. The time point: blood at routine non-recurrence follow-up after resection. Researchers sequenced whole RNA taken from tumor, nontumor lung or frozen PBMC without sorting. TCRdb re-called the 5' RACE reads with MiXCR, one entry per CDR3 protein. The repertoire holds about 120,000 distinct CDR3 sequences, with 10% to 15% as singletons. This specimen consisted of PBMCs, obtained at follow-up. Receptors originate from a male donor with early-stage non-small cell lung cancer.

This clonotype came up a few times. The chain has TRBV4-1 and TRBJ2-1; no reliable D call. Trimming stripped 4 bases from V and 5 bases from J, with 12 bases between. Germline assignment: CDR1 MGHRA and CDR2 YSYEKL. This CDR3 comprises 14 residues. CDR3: CASSPELGHNEQFF. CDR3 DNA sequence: TGCGCCAGCAGCCCAGAATTGGGCCACAATGAGCAGTTCTTC.

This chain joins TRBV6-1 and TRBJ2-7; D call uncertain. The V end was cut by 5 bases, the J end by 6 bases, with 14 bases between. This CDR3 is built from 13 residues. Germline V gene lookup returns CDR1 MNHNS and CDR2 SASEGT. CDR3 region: CASSPNFSSEQYF. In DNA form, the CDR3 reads TGTGCCAGCAGTCCTAACTTTAGTAGCGAGCAGTACTTC.

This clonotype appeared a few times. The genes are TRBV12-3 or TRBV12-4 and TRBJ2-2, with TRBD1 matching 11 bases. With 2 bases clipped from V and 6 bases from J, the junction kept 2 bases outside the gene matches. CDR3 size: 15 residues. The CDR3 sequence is CASSLRTGGPGELFF. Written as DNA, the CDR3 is TGTGCCAGCAGTTTAAGGACAGGGGGCCCCGGGGAGCTGTTTTTT.

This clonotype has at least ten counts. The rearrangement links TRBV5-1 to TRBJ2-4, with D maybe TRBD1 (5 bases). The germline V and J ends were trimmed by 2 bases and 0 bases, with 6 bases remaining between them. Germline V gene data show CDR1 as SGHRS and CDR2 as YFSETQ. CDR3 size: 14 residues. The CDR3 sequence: CASSLDRAKNIQYF. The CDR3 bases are TGCGCCAGCAGCTTAGACAGAGCCAAAAACATTCAGTACTTC.